This TCR beta chain comes out of a study of beta chain features in type 1 diabetes. The CDR3 length is 14 residues. The V gene lost 8 bases and the J gene lost 0 bases, with 17 bases spanning the gap. CDR1 and CDR2 (germline): GTSNPN, SVGIG (reference sequence). Since all of the isolated RNA was reverse transcribed, expressed TCRB transcripts were what got sequenced. Assay used: immunoSEQ multiplex PCR; TCRdb lists only in-frame clones, some missing. The table has approximately 250,000 clones, roughly a quarter seen once. Remarks on this clone: Antigen unknown.

Whole-study results and caveats: Whether HLA type affects TCRB rearrangement stayed undetermined in the present work. For Type 1 diabetes patients, all four CD4+ subsets carried TCRB CDR3s that were moderately but significantly shorter.

Sorting with CD45RO/CCR7/CD25/CD127/CD95/CD27 yielded naive, central memory, regulatory and stem-like memory CD4+ cells. The TCR was taken from a woman under 40 with type 1 diabetes. The chain links TRBV30 to TRBJ2-7; maybe TRBD2 (6 bases). Sequenced: naive CD4+ T cells from blood. The CDR3 is CALRLGGASYEQYF. The CDR3 DNA follows: TGTGCCCTCCGTCTCGGAGGGGCCTCCTACGAGCAGTACTTC.